A selection of T cell receptor beta chains follows, all from one sample in a study of spatial heterogeneity in lung cancer. TCRdb re-derived calls from the 5' RACE reads in MiXCR, one entry per CDR3 protein. This sample has roughly 71,000 distinct CDR3 sequences, with 7.5% to 10% found just once. Sequencing was performed on PBMCs, taken at follow-up. The receptors stem from a female donor with early-stage non-small cell lung cancer. Both conserved end residues are part of each CDR3. Fields, in order: CDR3 DNA, CDR3 protein, D gene, clone size, V gene, CDR3 length, J gene. The D gene is left open where the match is weak. Size values are once, few and many counts, or a class for expanded clones, and some rows have none.

CDR3nt: TGTGCCAGCAGTTTATCGGTCATGGGAGCAGGCGGCTACACCTTC; CDR3aa: CASSLSVMGAGGYTF; d_gene: .; abundance: many; v_gene: TRBV27; len: 15; j_gene: TRBJ1-2
CDR3nt: TGTGCCATCAGTGAGTTACAGGGCCCCGGGGAGTACTTC; CDR3aa: CAISELQGPGEYF; d_gene: .; abundance: .; v_gene: TRBV10-3; len: 13; j_gene: TRBJ2-7
CDR3nt: TGTGCCAGCAGCCGACCCGAAGGGGCCGAGCAGTACTTC; CDR3aa: CASSRPEGAEQYF; d_gene: .; abundance: many; v_gene: TRBV7-8; len: 13; j_gene: TRBJ2-7
CDR3nt: TGCGCCAGCAGCGAGGGACTACAAGTCACAGATACGCAGTATTTT; CDR3aa: CASSEGLQVTDTQYF; d_gene: TRBD2; abundance: many; v_gene: TRBV10-1; len: 15; j_gene: TRBJ2-3
CDR3nt: TGTGCCAGCAGCTTATACGGTGGATCGGGAAACACCATATATTTT; CDR3aa: CASSLYGGSGNTIYF; d_gene: .; abundance: .; v_gene: TRBV7-2; len: 15; j_gene: TRBJ1-3
CDR3nt: TGCAGTGCTAGAGCGGGGGCGGGACAGGGGAGCTCCGAGCAGTACTTC; CDR3aa: CSARAGAGQGSSEQYF; d_gene: TRBD1; abundance: many; v_gene: TRBV20-1; len: 16; j_gene: TRBJ2-7
CDR3nt: TGTGCCAGTAGTCCTAGCGGCACTCTTGGAGATACGCAGTATTTT; CDR3aa: CASSPSGTLGDTQYF; d_gene: TRBD2; abundance: many; v_gene: TRBV19; len: 15; j_gene: TRBJ2-3
CDR3nt: TGTGCCAGCAGCCGAGGACTAGCGGAATACGAGCAGTACTTC; CDR3aa: CASSRGLAEYEQYF; d_gene: TRBD2; abundance: many; v_gene: TRBV7-2; len: 14; j_gene: TRBJ2-7
CDR3nt: TGTGCCAGCAGGGATACACTCTCCTACGAGCAGTACTTC; CDR3aa: CASRDTLSYEQYF; d_gene: .; abundance: few; v_gene: TRBV6-4; len: 13; j_gene: TRBJ2-7
CDR3nt: TGTGCCACCAGCAGACTACAGGGTGACACTGAAGCTTTCTTT; CDR3aa: CATSRLQGDTEAFF; d_gene: .; abundance: few; v_gene: TRBV15; len: 14; j_gene: TRBJ1-1
CDR3nt: TGTGCCAGCCGCCCGGGGGGCACCGGGGAGCTGTTTTTT; CDR3aa: CASRPGGTGELFF; d_gene: TRBD2; abundance: many; v_gene: TRBV6-4; len: 13; j_gene: TRBJ2-2
CDR3nt: TGCGCCAGCAGCCAGAGACTACCCGGGGAGACCCAGTACTTC; CDR3aa: CASSQRLPGETQYF; d_gene: .; abundance: few; v_gene: TRBV5-1; len: 14; j_gene: TRBJ2-5
CDR3nt: TGTGCCATCAGTGGACAGGGGGCGTGGGAGACCCAGTACTTC; CDR3aa: CAISGQGAWETQYF; d_gene: TRBD1; abundance: few; v_gene: TRBV10-3; len: 14; j_gene: TRBJ2-5
CDR3nt: TGCAGCGTTGGGTACCCCCCTGGGGCCAACGTCCTGACTTTC; CDR3aa: CSVGYPPGANVLTF; d_gene: .; abundance: many; v_gene: TRBV29-1; len: 14; j_gene: TRBJ2-6
CDR3nt: TGTGCCAGCAGCGCATCAAGCTCTGGGGCCAACGTCCTGACTTTC; CDR3aa: CASSASSSGANVLTF; d_gene: .; abundance: .; v_gene: TRBV6-5; len: 15; j_gene: TRBJ2-6
CDR3nt: TGTGCCAGCAGCCGACGACTAGCGGGAGGGGGCACAGATACGCAGTATTTT; CDR3aa: CASSRRLAGGGTDTQYF; d_gene: TRBD2; abundance: many; v_gene: TRBV7-3; len: 17; j_gene: TRBJ2-3
CDR3nt: TGTGCCAGCAGCCAAGCTAGAACCAAAGCTTTCTTT; CDR3aa: CASSQARTKAFF; d_gene: .; abundance: many; v_gene: TRBV3-1; len: 12; j_gene: TRBJ1-1
CDR3nt: TGTGCCAGCAGCTTAGCGGGAGCAGGGGAAGAGACCCAGTACTTC; CDR3aa: CASSLAGAGEETQYF; d_gene: .; abundance: many; v_gene: TRBV7-9; len: 15; j_gene: TRBJ2-5
CDR3nt: TGCGCCAGCAGCCAAGAAGTGTGGAAAAAAGATGGCTACACCTTC; CDR3aa: CASSQEVWKKDGYTF; d_gene: .; abundance: few; v_gene: TRBV4-1; len: 15; j_gene: TRBJ1-2
CDR3nt: TGTGCCAGCAGCGACACCTACACAGATACGCAGTATTTT; CDR3aa: CASSDTYTDTQYF; d_gene: .; abundance: many; v_gene: TRBV7-3; len: 13; j_gene: TRBJ2-3
CDR3nt: TGTGCCAGCAGTTTATGGACAGGGAGCTACCAAGAGACCCAGTACTTC; CDR3aa: CASSLWTGSYQETQYF; d_gene: TRBD1; abundance: many; v_gene: TRBV28; len: 16; j_gene: TRBJ2-5
CDR3nt: TGTGCCAGCGGAGCTAATGAAAAACTGTTTTTT; CDR3aa: CASGANEKLFF; d_gene: .; abundance: .; v_gene: TRBV7-9; len: 11; j_gene: TRBJ1-4
CDR3nt: TGCGCCAGCAGCCTCCGACGGCAGCCCCGACCCAGTGAGCAGTTCTTC; CDR3aa: CASSLRRQPRPSEQFF; d_gene: .; abundance: many; v_gene: TRBV4-1; len: 16; j_gene: TRBJ2-1
CDR3nt: TGTGCCAGCAGCGTCGGACATGAGCAGTTCTTC; CDR3aa: CASSVGHEQFF; d_gene: .; abundance: .; v_gene: TRBV7-3; len: 11; j_gene: TRBJ2-1
CDR3nt: TGTGCCAGCAGCTTAGATGGAGCTGCCAGAAACACCATATATTTT; CDR3aa: CASSLDGAARNTIYF; d_gene: .; abundance: few; v_gene: TRBV7-8; len: 15; j_gene: TRBJ1-3
CDR3nt: TGTGCCAGACGGGCGAGGGCCAGCTCCTACGAGCAGTACTTC; CDR3aa: CARRARASSYEQYF; d_gene: .; abundance: many; v_gene: TRBV7-3; len: 14; j_gene: TRBJ2-7
CDR3nt: TGTGCCACCAGCAAGTACAATCAGCCCCAGCATTTT; CDR3aa: CATSKYNQPQHF; d_gene: .; abundance: few; v_gene: TRBV15; len: 12; j_gene: TRBJ1-5
CDR3nt: TGCGCCAGCAGCGTTGGGACAGGGACTAATGAAAAACTGTTTTTT; CDR3aa: CASSVGTGTNEKLFF; d_gene: TRBD1; abundance: many; v_gene: TRBV5-1; len: 15; j_gene: TRBJ1-4
CDR3nt: TGCGCCAGCAGCCGGACAGAAACTCTCTCTGGAAACACCATATATTTT; CDR3aa: CASSRTETLSGNTIYF; d_gene: .; abundance: many; v_gene: TRBV4-1; len: 16; j_gene: TRBJ1-3
CDR3nt: TGCAGTGCTAGACAATTGACAGGGAATAATTCACCCCTCCACTTT; CDR3aa: CSARQLTGNNSPLHF; d_gene: TRBD1; abundance: many; v_gene: TRBV20-1; len: 15; j_gene: TRBJ1-6
CDR3nt: TGTGCCAGCAGCTTAACGGGACTAGCGGGAGGAACCGGGGAGCTGTTTTTT; CDR3aa: CASSLTGLAGGTGELFF; d_gene: TRBD2; abundance: many; v_gene: TRBV7-2; len: 17; j_gene: TRBJ2-2